The 18 T cell receptor beta chains below come from one sample, sequenced in a study of identifying expanded T cells in peripheral blood. Only in-frame clones appear in the TCRdb table, and some are missing; sequencing was by immunoSEQ multiplex PCR. The table records approximately 79,000 clones, approximately 87% of them present only once. The sequenced sample was blood. The receptors shown here come from a person aged 18 to 75 in good health.

A remark on this clone: The same CDR3 also results from other DNA sequences found in this sample. V and J are TRBV23-1 and TRBJ1-5, with D unclear. TRBV23-1 is reported as an ORF; its role is uncertain. The CDR3 contains 14 residues. V was clipped by 6 bases and J by 6 bases, with 15 bases between them. DNA for the CDR3: TGCGCCAGCAGCCTACAAGGGCTGATTCAGCCCCAGCATTTT. Amino acids: CASSLQGLIQPQHF.

This chain uses TRBV4-1 with TRBJ2-3; the match to TRBD2 covers 12 bases. The CDR3 totals 16 residues. V trimming: 5 bases; J trimming: 2 bases; junction bases outside the gene matches: 5. Per germline, CDR1 MGHRA and CDR2 YSYEKL. CDR3: CASSYGLAGNTDTQYF. The CDR3, as DNA: TGCGCCAGCAGCTACGGACTAGCGGGAAACACAGATACGCAGTATTTT.

The V gene is TRBV6-6, the J gene TRBJ2-3, with 12 bases matching TRBD2. This CDR3 comprises 16 residues. Germline V gene sequence: CDR1 MNHNY, CDR2 SVGAGI (reference sequence). Trimming removed 6 bases from V and 10 bases from J; junction bases left unmatched: 14. In DNA, the CDR3 is TGTGCCAGCAGAGAGTCTAGCGGGGGGGCCTCGGGTGCGCAGTATTTT. Protein sequence: CASRESSGGASGAQYF.

This chain's CDR3 is CASSLPGQGSSTSTDTQYF. The DNA of the CDR3 is TGTGCCAGCAGCTTACCGGGACAGGGGTCCTCAACCAGCACAGATACGCAGTATTTT. J is TRBJ2-3 and V is TRBV7-6, with 10 positions matching TRBD1. Germline V gives CDR1 SGHVS, CDR2 FNYEAQ. This CDR3 contains 19 residues. V lost 2 bases to trimming and J lost 0 bases; unmatched junction nucleotides: 11.

The chain combines TRBV21-1 with TRBJ2-1; the table's D gene call, TRBD2, was not cross checked with the DNA. TRBV21-1 is annotated as a pseudogene. CDR3 size: 17 residues. CDR3 protein: CASSIVLAGGRCNEQFF. The CDR3 nucleotides read TGTGCCAGCAGCATAGTTCTAGCGGGGGGCCGGTGTAATGAGCAGTTCTTC.

Here the CDR3 reads CASSEAQGTFYGYTF. DNA for the CDR3: TGTGCCAGCAGTGAAGCCCAGGGCACTTTCTATGGCTACACCTTC. The J gene is TRBJ1-2, the V gene TRBV6-1, with D possibly matching TRBD1 (5 bases). From germline, CDR1 is MNHNS and CDR2 SASEGT. V dropped 0 bases and J dropped 4 bases, with 12 bases sitting between them. This CDR3 has 15 residues.

V and J are TRBV2 and TRBJ1-6, with 9 bases matching TRBD1. Trimming cost V 3 bases and J 8 bases; bases outside gene matches: 2. Per germline, CDR1 SNHLY and CDR2 FYNNEI. The CDR3 runs 14 residues. DNA of the CDR3: TGTGCCAGCAGTGACCGGACAGGGGATTCACCCCTCCACTTT. Translated, it gives CASSDRTGDSPLHF.

The genes are TRBV28 and TRBJ2-1, with 10 bases matching TRBD2. Germline V CDR1 and CDR2: MDHEN, SYDVKM. Trimming cost V 3 bases and J 2 bases; bases outside gene matches: 7. This CDR3 is built from 17 residues. The CDR3 nucleotides are TGTGCCAGCAGTTTTCTCCCCAGCGGGAGGGCCTACAATGAGCAGTTCTTC. This sequence encodes CASSFLPSGRAYNEQFF.

The J gene is TRBJ1-1, the V gene TRBV20-1, with D possibly being TRBD1 (5 bases). CDR1 DFQATT and CDR2 SNEGSKA come from the germline V gene (reference sequence). This CDR3 is 10 amino acids long. V lost 6 bases, J lost 8 bases, and 10 bases lay in between. The CDR3 region is CSAGGAEAFF. In DNA, the CDR3 is TGCAGTGCCGGGGGAGCCGAAGCTTTCTTT.

The CDR3 reads CAWSVLDLPNTQYF. The CDR3 DNA reads as TGTGCCTGGAGTGTACTAGATCTCCCCAATACGCAGTATTTT. The rearrangement uses TRBV30 and TRBJ2-3; D is possibly TRBD2 (5 bases). This CDR3 region has 14 residues. Germline values: CDR1 GTSNPN, CDR2 SVGIG (reference sequence). Deletions cut 0 bases from V and 7 bases from J, with 14 bases between.

The V gene is TRBV9, the J gene TRBJ2-1, with D maybe TRBD1 (5 bases). V lost 4 bases to trimming and J lost 2 bases, with 16 bases between them. The CDR3 contains 16 residues. The germline V gene has CDR1 SGDLS and CDR2 YYNGEE. The CDR3 here is CASSRTPDTTYNEQFF. CDR3 coding DNA: TGTGCCAGCAGCAGAACCCCGGACACCACCTACAATGAGCAGTTCTTC.

The chain is built from TRBV5-5 and TRBJ2-2; 12 bases match TRBD2. The V segment lost 4 bases and the J segment 2 bases; nucleotides outside the gene matches: 6. The CDR3 is made up of 17 amino acids. Per the germline V gene, CDR1 is SGHKS and CDR2 is YYEKEE (reference sequence). CDR3 region: CASSAGLAGKNTGELFF. CDR3 DNA: TGTGCCAGCAGCGCCGGACTAGCGGGGAAAAACACCGGGGAGCTGTTTTTT.

The V and J genes are TRBV4-1 and TRBJ1-1; D remains unclear. The CDR3 is 13 amino acids. Germline assignment: CDR1 MGHRA and CDR2 YSYEKL. V was trimmed by 0 bases and J by 9 bases, leaving 11 bases between them. Here the CDR3 reads CASSQDQRPKAFF. CDR3 bases: TGCGCCAGCAGCCAAGATCAGCGACCTAAAGCTTTCTTT.

The CDR3 sequence is CASTLGAGQGYGYTF. CDR3 DNA sequence: TGTGCCAGCACCCTGGGGGCAGGGCAGGGCTATGGCTACACCTTC. The rearrangement joins TRBV2 to TRBJ1-2; D is possibly TRBD1 (6 bases). The CDR3 runs to 15 residues. In germline, CDR1 is SNHLY, CDR2 FYNNEI. The ends were cut back, 7 bases at V and 4 bases at J, with 19 bases in the middle.

This chain joins TRBV30 and TRBJ1-5, with 7 bases lining up with TRBD1. CDR1 GTSNPN and CDR2 SVGIG come from the germline V gene (reference sequence). The trim removed 1 base at V and 3 bases at J, leaving 3 bases unmatched. The CDR3 extends over 14 amino acids. CDR3 region: CAWSGDRDNQPQHF. The DNA of the CDR3 is TGTGCCTGGAGTGGGGACAGAGACAATCAGCCCCAGCATTTT.

The chain combines TRBV7-9 with TRBJ2-7; TRBD1 is a possible D gene (5 bases). Trimming took 4 bases from V and 5 from J, leaving 12 bases between them. Germline V lookup: CDR1 SEHNR, CDR2 FQNEAQ (reference sequence). The CDR3 contains 13 residues. CDR3 in amino acids: CASSSPQGHEQYF. In nucleotides, the CDR3 is TGTGCCAGCAGCTCCCCCCAGGGCCACGAGCAGTACTTC. The full variable domain, completed using reference TRBV7-9 and TRBJ2-7, is DTGVSQNPRHKITKRGQNVTFRCDPISEHNRLYWYRQTLGQGPEFLTYFQNEAQLEKSRLLSDRFSAERPKGSFSTLEIQRTEQGDSAMYLCASSSPQGHEQYFGPGTRLTVT.

The chain uses TRBV30 and TRBJ2-2; 8 nucleotides agree with TRBD2. CDR3 length equals 16 residues. With V trimmed by 2 bases and J by 1 base, 6 bases remained unmatched. Looked up from germline, CDR1 is GTSNPN and CDR2 is SVGIG (reference sequence). CDR3 coding DNA: TGTGCCTGGAGTCACTGGGGACTAGAGAACACCGGGGAGCTGTTTTTT. This encodes CAWSHWGLENTGELFF.

Only a few counts were recorded for this clone. The rearrangement uses TRBV7-2 and TRBJ2-3, with D tentatively TRBD2 (6 bases). The CDR3 has 13 amino acids. Germline V gives CDR1 SGHTA, CDR2 FQGNSA. Trimming stripped 5 bases from V and 6 bases from J, with 12 bases between. CDR3 in amino acids: CASSLGRPDTQYF. The CDR3 region has the DNA TGTGCCAGCAGCCTGGGGAGGCCGGATACGCAGTATTTT.